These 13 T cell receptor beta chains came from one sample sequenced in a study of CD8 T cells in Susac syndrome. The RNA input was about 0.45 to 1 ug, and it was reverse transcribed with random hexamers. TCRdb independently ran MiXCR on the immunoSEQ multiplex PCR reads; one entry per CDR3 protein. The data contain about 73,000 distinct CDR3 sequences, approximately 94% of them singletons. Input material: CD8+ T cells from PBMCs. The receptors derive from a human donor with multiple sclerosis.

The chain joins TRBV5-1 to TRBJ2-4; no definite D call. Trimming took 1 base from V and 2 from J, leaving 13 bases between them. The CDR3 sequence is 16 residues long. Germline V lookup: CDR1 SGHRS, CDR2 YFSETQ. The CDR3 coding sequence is TGCGCCAGCAGCTTGCGGTGGGGTATATCCAAAAACATTCAGTACTTC. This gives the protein CASSLRWGISKNIQYF.

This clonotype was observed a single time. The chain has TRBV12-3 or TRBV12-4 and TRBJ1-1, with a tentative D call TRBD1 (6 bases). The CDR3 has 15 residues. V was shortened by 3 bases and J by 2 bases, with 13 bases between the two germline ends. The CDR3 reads CASSLSRGGNTEAFF. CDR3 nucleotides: TGTGCCAGCAGTTTGTCAAGGGGGGGCAACACTGAAGCTTTCTTT.

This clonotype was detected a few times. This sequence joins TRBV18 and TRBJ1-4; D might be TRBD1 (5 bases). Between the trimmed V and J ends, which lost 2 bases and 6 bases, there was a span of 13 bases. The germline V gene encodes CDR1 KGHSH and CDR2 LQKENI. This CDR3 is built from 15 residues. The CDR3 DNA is TGTGCCAGCTCACCAGAGGGGCTCGGGGATGAAAAACTGTTTTTT. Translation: CASSPEGLGDEKLFF.

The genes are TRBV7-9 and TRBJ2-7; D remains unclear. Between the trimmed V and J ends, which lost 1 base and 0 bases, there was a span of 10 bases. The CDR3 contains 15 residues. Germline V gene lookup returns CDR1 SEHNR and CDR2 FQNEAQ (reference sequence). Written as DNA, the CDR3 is TGTGCCAGCAGCTTAGTCACCCAGAGCTCCTACGAGCAGTACTTC. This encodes CASSLVTQSSYEQYF.

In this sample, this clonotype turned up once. CDR3 loop: CASSLVTAGISGNTIYF. CDR3 coding DNA: TGTGCCAGCAGCTTAGTTACAGCCGGGATATCTGGAAACACCATATATTTT. The V call is TRBV7-2, the J call TRBJ1-3, with D hard to call. In germline, CDR1 is SGHTA, CDR2 FQGNSA. V was trimmed by 1 base and J by 1 base, leaving 14 bases between them. CDR3 size: 17 residues.

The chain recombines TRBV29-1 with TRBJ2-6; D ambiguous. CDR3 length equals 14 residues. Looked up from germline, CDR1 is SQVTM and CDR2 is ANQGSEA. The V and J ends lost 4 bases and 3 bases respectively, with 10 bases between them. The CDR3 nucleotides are TGCAGCGTTGGCCCGGAAGGTGGGGCCAACGTCCTGACTTTC. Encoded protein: CSVGPEGGANVLTF.

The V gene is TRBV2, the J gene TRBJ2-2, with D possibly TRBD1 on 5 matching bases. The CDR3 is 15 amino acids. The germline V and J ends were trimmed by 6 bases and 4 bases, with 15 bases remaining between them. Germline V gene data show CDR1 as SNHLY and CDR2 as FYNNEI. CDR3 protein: CASRGFQGGTGELFF. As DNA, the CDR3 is TGTGCCAGCAGGGGGTTCCAGGGTGGCACCGGGGAGCTGTTTTTT.

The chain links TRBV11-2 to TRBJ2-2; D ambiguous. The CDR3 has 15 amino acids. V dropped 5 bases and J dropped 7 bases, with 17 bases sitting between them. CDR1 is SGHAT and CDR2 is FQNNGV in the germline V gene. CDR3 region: CASSPGVPDNGELFF. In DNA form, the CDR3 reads TGTGCCAGCAGCCCCGGAGTACCAGATAACGGGGAGCTGTTTTTT.

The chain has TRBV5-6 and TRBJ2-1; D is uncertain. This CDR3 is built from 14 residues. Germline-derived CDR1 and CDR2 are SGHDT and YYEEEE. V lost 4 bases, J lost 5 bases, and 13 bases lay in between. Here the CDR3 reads CASSPGALHNEQFF. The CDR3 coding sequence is TGTGCCAGCAGCCCGGGTGCACTTCACAATGAGCAGTTCTTC.

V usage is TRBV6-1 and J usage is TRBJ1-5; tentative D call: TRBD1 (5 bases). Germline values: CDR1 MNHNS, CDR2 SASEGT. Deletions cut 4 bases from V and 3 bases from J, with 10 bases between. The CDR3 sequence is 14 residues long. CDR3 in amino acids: CASSVSGINQPQHF. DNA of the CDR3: TGTGCCAGCAGTGTCTCAGGGATCAATCAGCCCCAGCATTTT.

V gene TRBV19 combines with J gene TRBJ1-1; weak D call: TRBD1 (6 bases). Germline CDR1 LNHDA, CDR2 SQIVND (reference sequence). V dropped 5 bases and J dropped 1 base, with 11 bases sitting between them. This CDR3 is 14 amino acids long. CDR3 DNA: TGTGCCAGTAGTCTTCGGACAGAGAACACTGAAGCTTTCTTT. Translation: CASSLRTENTEAFF.

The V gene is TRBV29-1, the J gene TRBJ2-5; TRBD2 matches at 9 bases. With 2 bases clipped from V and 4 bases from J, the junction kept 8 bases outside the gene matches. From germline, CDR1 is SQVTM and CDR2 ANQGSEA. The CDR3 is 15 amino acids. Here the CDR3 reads CSVERRGGDLETQYF. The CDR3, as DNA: TGCAGCGTTGAAAGGCGCGGGGGGGACTTAGAGACCCAGTACTTC. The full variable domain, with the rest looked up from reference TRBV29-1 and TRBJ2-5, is SAVISQKPSRDICQRGTSLTIQCQVDSQVTMMFWYRQQPGQSLTLIATANQGSEATYESGFVIDKFPISRPNLTFSTLTVSNMSPEDSSIYLCSVERRGGDLETQYFGPGTRLLVL.

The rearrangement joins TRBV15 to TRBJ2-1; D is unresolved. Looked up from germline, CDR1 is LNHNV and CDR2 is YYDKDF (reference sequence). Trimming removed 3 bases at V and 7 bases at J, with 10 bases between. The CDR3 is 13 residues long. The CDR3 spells CATSSSNMNEQFF. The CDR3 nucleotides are TGTGCCACCAGCAGTTCAAACATGAATGAGCAGTTCTTC.